Listed below are T cell receptor beta chains from one sample, sequenced in a study of PD-L1 blockade in urothelial cancer. Libraries were prepared by immunoSEQ multiplex PCR; TCRdb keeps only in-frame clonotypes and omits some of them. The table records about 84,000 clones, 82% of them present only once. Source: PBMCs, taken around atezolizumab (anti-PD-L1) treatment. These receptors all stem from a man in his 70s with urothelial cancer. CDR3s leave out the opening cysteine and the closing phenylalanine or tryptophan. Each record gives: clone size, J gene, V gene, CDR3 protein. Rows give clone size only sometimes, using once, few, many, or a class for an expanded clone.

. TRBJ2-2 TRBV6-6 ASSYRTGTAGELF
. TRBJ1-2 TRBV19 ASSKTGTADFYGYT
. TRBJ1-1 TRBV7-2 ASSLEAGQGKNTEAF
. TRBJ1-2 TRBV7-8 ASSLELRDTDYGYT
few TRBJ2-7 TRBV11-2 ASSQNTPMTGAGLEQY
. TRBJ2-7 TRBV14 ASSHGTGVYEQY
. TRBJ2-3 TRBV7-2 ASSWRDSVGGTQY
few TRBJ1-2 TRBV4-1 ASSQEGGINYGYT
. TRBJ1-2 TRBV5-4 ASSLAEIQALNYGYT
. TRBJ2-3 TRBV25-1 ASSESYNRAGGTDTQY
. TRBJ1-2 TRBV4-2 ASSQLRGSNYGYT
. TRBJ1-2 TRBV4-1 ASSHPLPGQGVHGYT
. TRBJ1-4 TRBV5-1 ASSPTDRVNNEKLF
. TRBJ2-7 TRBV19 ASMESWAGSGEQY
. TRBJ1-5 TRBV25-1 ASSPAAGVNQPQH
. TRBJ2-3 TRBV5-1 ASSYGTGNTDTQY
. TRBJ2-5 TRBV4-2 ASSQGLAGQETQY